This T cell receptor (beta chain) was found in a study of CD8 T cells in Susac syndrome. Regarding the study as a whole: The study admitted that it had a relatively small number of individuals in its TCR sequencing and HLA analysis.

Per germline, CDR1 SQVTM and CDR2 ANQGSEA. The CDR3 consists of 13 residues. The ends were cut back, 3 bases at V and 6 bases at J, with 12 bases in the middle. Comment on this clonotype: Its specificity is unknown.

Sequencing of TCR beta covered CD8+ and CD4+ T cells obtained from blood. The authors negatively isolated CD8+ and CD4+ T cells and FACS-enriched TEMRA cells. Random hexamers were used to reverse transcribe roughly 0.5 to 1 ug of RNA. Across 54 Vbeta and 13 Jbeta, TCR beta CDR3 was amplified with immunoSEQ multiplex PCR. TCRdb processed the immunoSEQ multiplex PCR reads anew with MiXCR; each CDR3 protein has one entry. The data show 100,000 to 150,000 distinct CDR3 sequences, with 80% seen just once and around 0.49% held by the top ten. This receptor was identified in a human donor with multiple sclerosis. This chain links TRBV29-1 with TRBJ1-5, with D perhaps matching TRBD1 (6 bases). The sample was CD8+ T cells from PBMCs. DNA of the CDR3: TGCAGCGTTGAGCAGGGGCTGGGTCAGCCCCAGCATTTT. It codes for CSVEQGLGQPQHF.